The T cell receptor (beta chain) described here comes from a study of blood T cell repertoires in COVID-19. In the case of this clone: An end of the junction differs from the germline gene, which may be a read error.

The table came from immunoSEQ multiplex PCR; TCRdb's copy has only in-frame clones and leaves some out. The data hold under 250,000 clones, with roughly 82% observed a single time. This TCR came from a human donor in a cohort sampled during active COVID-19. Input material: peripheral blood.

CDR3 in DNA: TGTGCCAGTAGCATAGCGGCGGGGAGCTCCTACGAGCAGTACTTC. This codes for CASSIAAGSSYEQYF. The rearrangement uses TRBV19 and TRBJ2-7, with TRBD2 as a possible D gene (6 bases). This CDR3 has 15 amino acids. Germline CDR1 reads LNHDA; CDR2 reads SQIVND (reference sequence).